This is a list of T cell receptor beta chains from one sample in a study of CD8 T cells in ankylosing spondylitis. TCRdb used MiXCR to reprocess the 5' RACE reads, holding one entry per CDR3 protein. The sample includes 150,000 or so distinct CDR3 sequences, 25% to 35% of them seen just once. The sample taken for sequencing was synovial fluid, either unsorted or a sorted T cell fraction (not recorded which). These receptors all stem from a male donor with ankylosing spondylitis. CDR3s include the opening cysteine and the closing phenylalanine or tryptophan. The D gene is left open where the match is weak. Size is stated for part of the rows, as once, few or many counts, or as a class when the clone is expanded.

NA TRBD1 TRBJ2-7 TRBV7-9 CASSLDLGTGGYEQYF TGTGCCAGCAGCTTAGATTTGGGGACAGGGGGCTACGAGCAGTACTTC
many NA TRBJ2-3 TRBV6-5 CASSYSRSGGGSRGDTQYF TGTGCCAGCAGTTACTCCCGGAGTGGCGGGGGCTCGCGTGGGGATACGCAGTATTTT
NA NA TRBJ1-2 TRBV12-3/TRBV12-4 CASSLVGSSSNYGYTF TGTGCCAGCAGTTTGGTCGGCAGCTCCTCTAACTATGGCTACACCTTC
few TRBD2 TRBJ2-2 TRBV6-1 CASSENLAGGRSGELFF TGTGCCAGCAGTGAAAACCTAGCGGGGGGGCGTTCCGGGGAGCTGTTTTTT
NA NA TRBJ2-1 TRBV20-1 CSANMVESSYNEQFF TGCAGTGCTAATATGGTAGAGAGCTCCTACAATGAGCAGTTCTTC
once NA TRBJ1-3 TRBV6-1 CASTHRATSGNTIYF TGTGCCAGCACCCACAGGGCTACCTCTGGAAACACCATATATTTT
many TRBD1 TRBJ1-6 TRBV7-6 CASSFGGTGDSPLHF TGTGCCAGCAGCTTTGGGGGGACAGGGGATTCACCCCTCCACTTT
few NA TRBJ1-2 TRBV5-5 CASTGAGVNYGYTF TGTGCCAGCACCGGGGCCGGGGTCAACTATGGCTACACCTTC
NA NA TRBJ1-6 TRBV5-1 CASSFGAYNSPLHF TGCGCCAGCAGCTTTGGGGCTTATAATTCACCCCTCCACTTT
NA NA TRBJ2-1 TRBV11-2 CASTRDREQFF TGTGCCAGCACCCGGGACCGTGAGCAGTTCTTC